These 11 T cell receptor beta chains came from one sample sequenced in a study of shared clonotypes between healthy human individuals. Data came from immunoSEQ multiplex PCR; TCRdb stores just in-frame clones and leaves some out. The top ten hold over 9.5% of the sample, which has some 490,000 clones, more than 65% seen once. The sequenced sample was PBMCs. Receptors were obtained from a woman aged 40 to 50 in good health. Some clones in this sample may be carry-over from other donors' samples.

This clone has only a few counts. This rearrangement joins TRBV19 to TRBJ1-3; D is uncertain. This CDR3 has 18 amino acids. The germline V gene encodes CDR1 LNHDA and CDR2 SQIVND (reference sequence). Trimming stripped 5 bases from V and 4 bases from J, with 24 bases between. The CDR3 nucleotides are TGTGCCAGTAGTTCCGCACCTTGGGTTGGGCATGGAGGAAACACCATATATTTT. Residues: CASSSAPWVGHGGNTIYF.

This clone was detected a few times. One junction end does not reproduce the germline sequence, and a read error may be involved. The chain recombines TRBV30 with TRBJ2-7; D may match TRBD1 or TRBD2 (5 bases each). Germline V CDR1 and CDR2: GTSNPN, SVGIG (reference sequence). This CDR3 contains 14 residues. DNA for the CDR3: TGTGCCTGGAGTGACCCTGGAACCGGGAACCCGGGGCTCTTC. Translation: CAWSDPGTGNPGLF.

Turning to this clone: A single base is all that separates this from a far larger clone, so a read error is likely. This chain connects TRBV4-3 to TRBJ1-1, with D possibly matching TRBD1 (5 bases). Germline V gives CDR1 LGHNA, CDR2 YSLEER. Trimming left V 4 bases short and J 1 base short, with 10 bases between. This CDR3 is 14 amino acids long. The CDR3 protein is CASSLTGRNTEAFF. The CDR3 coding sequence is TGCGCCAGCAGCCTCACAGGTAGGAACACTGAAGCTTTCTTT.

This chain links TRBV7-9 with TRBJ2-3; D is uncertain. This CDR3 comprises 11 residues. CDR1 and CDR2 from the germline V gene are SEHNR and FQNEAQ (reference sequence). V lost 6 bases to trimming and J lost 6 bases, with 7 bases between them. CDR3 in DNA: TGTGCCAGCAGTTCTTTCGATACGCAGTATTTT. Translated, it gives CASSSFDTQYF.

With regard to this clone: It differs at one base from a far larger clone, so likely a read error. Other nucleotide sequences from this sample produce the same CDR3. The chain links TRBV5-1 to TRBJ2-2, with 10 bases that match TRBD1. CDR3 length equals 17 residues. In germline, CDR1 is SGHRS, CDR2 YFSETQ. This chain's CDR3 is CASSLGDRGRATGELFF. The CDR3 DNA follows: TGCGCCAGCAGCTTGGGGGACAGGGGCCGCGCAACCGGGGAGCTGTTCTTT.

The chain carries TRBV5-4 and TRBJ2-7, with D perhaps matching TRBD2 (6 bases). The V end lost 4 bases, the J end lost 5 bases, and 16 bases lay between the germline ends. The CDR3 covers 14 residues. The germline V gene has CDR1 SGHNT and CDR2 YYREEE (reference sequence). CDR3 nucleotides: TGTGCCAGCAGCCTATTTGCGGGGCTGGACGAGCAGTACTTC. Protein product: CASSLFAGLDEQYF.

CDR3 in DNA: TGTGCCAGCAGCAGAACGTCCGGGACCAACCAAGAGACCCAGTACTTC. It translates to CASSRTSGTNQETQYF. The V gene is TRBV11-2, the J gene TRBJ2-5; D is tentatively TRBD1 or TRBD2 (5 bases each). The CDR3 is 16 residues long. The germline V gene has CDR1 SGHAT and CDR2 FQNNGV. The V and J ends lost 5 bases and 0 bases respectively, with 16 bases between them.

Of note for this clone: A far larger clone is one nucleotide away, so this likely arose from a read error. Since no conserved phenylalanine or tryptophan closes the CDR3, a read error is the likely cause. The chain joins TRBV7-3 to TRBJ2-2, with D uncertain. Trimming cost V 3 bases and J 5 bases, with 7 bases left between them. The CDR3 runs to 13 residues. The germline CDR1 and CDR2 sequences are SGHTA and FQGTGA. CDR3 sequence: CASSFTETGELFS. The DNA for the CDR3 is TGTGCCAGCAGCTTTACAGAGACCGGGGAGCTGTTTTCT.

J is TRBJ2-7 and V is TRBV4-3, with 14 bases matching TRBD2. The CDR3 is 14 residues long. The V gene's germline CDR1 is LGHNA and CDR2 YSLEER. V shed 4 bases, J shed 6 bases, and the junction held 2 bases outside the gene matches. The CDR3 sequence is CASSPGLAGGEQYF. The CDR3 DNA follows: TGCGCCAGCAGCCCCGGACTAGCGGGAGGCGAGCAGTACTTC.

J is TRBJ2-7 and V is TRBV5-1; D unclear. This CDR3 comprises 13 residues. Per germline, CDR1 SGHRS and CDR2 YFSETQ. Deletions cut 0 bases from V and 5 bases from J, with 9 bases between. CDR3 region: CASSLVGPDEQYF. The DNA of the CDR3 is TGCGCCAGCAGCTTGGTAGGACCGGACGAGCAGTACTTC.

V is TRBV5-3 and J is TRBJ2-7; D is perhaps TRBD1 or TRBD2 (5 bases each). TRBV5-3 is flagged as an ORF with uncertain function. Trimming took 4 bases from V and 5 from J, leaving 10 bases between them. The CDR3 is made up of 12 amino acids. The CDR3 nucleotides are TGTGCCAGAAGCCCTGGGACGGACGAGCAGTACTTC. Protein sequence: CARSPGTDEQYF.